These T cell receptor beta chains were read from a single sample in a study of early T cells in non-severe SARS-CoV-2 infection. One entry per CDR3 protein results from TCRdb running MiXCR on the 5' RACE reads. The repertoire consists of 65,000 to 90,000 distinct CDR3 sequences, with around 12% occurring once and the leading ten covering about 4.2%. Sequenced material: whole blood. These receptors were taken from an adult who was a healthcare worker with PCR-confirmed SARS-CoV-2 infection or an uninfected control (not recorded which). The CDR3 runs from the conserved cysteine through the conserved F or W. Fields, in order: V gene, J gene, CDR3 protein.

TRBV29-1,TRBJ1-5,CSVVDRDNQPQHF
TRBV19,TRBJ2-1,CASSMAPGGHNEQFF
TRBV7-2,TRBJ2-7,CASSYRASFSYEQYF
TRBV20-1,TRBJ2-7,CSARGTGDTYEQYF
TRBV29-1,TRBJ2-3,CSVEDFSAGDTQYF
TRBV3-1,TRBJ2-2,CASRRGAGELFF
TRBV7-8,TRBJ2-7,CASSLRPSRDRGSYEQYF
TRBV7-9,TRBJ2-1,CASSRALLAEYNEQFF
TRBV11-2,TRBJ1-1,CASSPGGQLLNTEAFF
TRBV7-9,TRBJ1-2,CASSYGQSYGYTF
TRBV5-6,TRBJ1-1,CASSWTGTEAFF
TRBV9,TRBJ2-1,CASSVGVSWEQFF
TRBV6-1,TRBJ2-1,CASSEPWTSGANEQFF
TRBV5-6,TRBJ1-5,CASSLAGGIQPQHF
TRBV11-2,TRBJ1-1,CASRPSGRYTEAFF
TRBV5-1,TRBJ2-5,CASSFPGTETQYF
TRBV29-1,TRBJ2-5,CSVGTPEETQYF
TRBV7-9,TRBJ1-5,CASSYGSANQPQHF
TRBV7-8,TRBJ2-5,CASSFRDISYQETQYF
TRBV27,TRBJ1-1,CASSLRAGYNTEAFF
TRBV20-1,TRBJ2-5,CSAHGPGEQETQYF
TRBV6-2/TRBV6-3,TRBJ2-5,CASSYNSLRRPQETQYF
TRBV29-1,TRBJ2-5,CSVERTGLSQETQYF
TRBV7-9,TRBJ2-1,CASLVGEGYLLAGPGNEQFF
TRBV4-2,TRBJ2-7,CASSQEAGGAYEQYF
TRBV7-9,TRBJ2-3,CASSRDRVIIDTQYF
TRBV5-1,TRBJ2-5,CASSFLTETQYF
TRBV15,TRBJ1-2,CATSRDTGHYGYTF
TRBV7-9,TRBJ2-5,CASSVTGGFKTQYF
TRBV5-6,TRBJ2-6,CASSLAGLFSGANVLTF
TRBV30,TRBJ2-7,CAWRRLAGGEQYF
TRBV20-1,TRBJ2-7,CSANRDSRTYEQYF